This TCR beta chain originates from a study of control samples from healthy donors and cancer patients. The assay was immunoSEQ multiplex PCR, and TCRdb's table has in-frame clones only and misses some. The data show 40,000 to 60,000 clones, approximately 86% seen once. From germline, CDR1 is MNHEY and CDR2 SMNVEV (reference sequence). This CDR3 spans 14 amino acids. V was pared by 6 bases and J by 1 base, with 10 bases between. This receptor was taken from a woman aged 50 to 60 with lung cancer. Source material: PBMCs. The rearrangement uses TRBV27 and TRBJ1-3; no firm D call. As DNA, the CDR3 is TGTGCCAGCAGGGACCTTAGATCTGGAAACACCATATATTTT. Its translation is CASRDLRSGNTIYF.